This T cell receptor beta chain was documented in a study of identical twins. This clonotype was observed many times. The antigen is unknown. V shed 5 bases and J shed 6 bases, with 11 bases lying between them. The CDR3 consists of 12 residues. Germline V lookup: CDR1 SGHTA, CDR2 FQGNSA. Template switching added a universal primer binding site, and final cDNA carried unique molecular identifiers. TCRdb passed the 5' RACE reads through MiXCR, listing each CDR3 protein once. The table lists about 550,000 distinct CDR3 sequences, approximately 20% of them singletons, with roughly 0.5% in the top ten. General study findings and limits: Out-of-frame beta chain sequences displayed weaker excess sharing between twins. There were fewer insertions in abundant cord blood beta clonotypes, but memory repertoires showed no such pattern. Models underestimated out-of-frame TCR alpha sharing in monozygotic twins.

These data also featured in a second study, about yellow fever vaccine responses in identical twins.

The chain links TRBV7-2 to TRBJ2-7; TRBD2 is a possible D gene (5 bases). What was sequenced was CD4+ T cells sorted from blood. The sequence came from a young woman in good health. This CDR3 reads CASSPGISEQYF. In nucleotides, the CDR3 is TGTGCCAGCAGCCCCGGGATTTCCGAGCAGTACTTC.